This entry lists 8 T cell receptor beta chains sequenced from one sample in a study of cytomegalovirus exposure and HLA in healthy donors. PCR used 60 Vbeta primers and 13 Jbeta primers. This table comes from immunoSEQ multiplex PCR, and its TCRdb copy is limited to in-frame clones, with some not included. The table lists 150,000 to 250,000 clones, 70% to 90% of them singletons. Sequenced material: PBMCs. These receptors were collected from a woman aged 50 to 60 in good health and CMV-seronegative.

This clone was seen more than once but under ten times. The J gene is TRBJ1-1, the V gene TRBV6-1; 7 nucleotides align to TRBD1. CDR3 length equals 15 residues. The junction had 8 bases not matched to a gene; V was cut back by 6 bases and J by 1 base. CDR1 MNHNS and CDR2 SASEGT come from the germline V gene. The CDR3 DNA sequence: TGTGCCAGCAGGGTTAGACAGGGCTGGAACACTGAAGCTTTCTTT. Translated, it gives CASRVRQGWNTEAFF.

The chain links TRBV19 to TRBJ2-3; weak D call: TRBD2 (6 bases). CDR3 length equals 16 residues. Trimming took off 6 bases at V and 1 base at J, with 17 bases between the two ends. CDR1 LNHDA and CDR2 SQIVND come from the germline V gene (reference sequence). CDR3 bases: TGTGCCAGTAGCCTAAGGAGGGAGTGGGGCACAGATACGCAGTATTTT. Protein product: CASSLRREWGTDTQYF.

The chain uses TRBV7-2 and TRBJ2-5; D is undetermined. Trimming cost V 5 bases and J 3 bases, with 10 bases left between them. This CDR3 comprises 13 residues. The germline CDR1 and CDR2 sequences are SGHTA and FQGNSA. CDR3 nucleotide sequence: TGTGCCAGCAGCACGTACTCGGAAGAGACCCAGTACTTC. This encodes CASSTYSEETQYF.

V is TRBV9 and J is TRBJ2-3; D may be TRBD1 (6 bases). The V end lost 3 bases, the J end lost 0 bases, and 14 bases lay between the germline ends. Germline V CDR1 and CDR2: SGDLS, YYNGEE. This CDR3 has 16 residues. CDR3 DNA: TGTGCCAGCAGCGCAGGGGTGCTACGGAGCACAGATACGCAGTATTTT. Protein sequence: CASSAGVLRSTDTQYF.

The V and J genes are TRBV29-1 and TRBJ1-1, with D unresolved. The V and J ends lost 6 bases and 3 bases respectively, with 11 bases between them. This CDR3 has 12 residues. The germline V gene encodes CDR1 SQVTM and CDR2 ANQGSEA. In DNA form, the CDR3 reads TGCAGCGTCGGGGTCCCCGACACTGAAGCTTTCTTT. Its translation: CSVGVPDTEAFF.

The gene calls are TRBV2 and TRBJ2-3, with TRBD2 matching 10 bases. The V segment lost 6 bases and the J segment 3 bases; nucleotides outside the gene matches: 9. This CDR3 spans 16 amino acids. In germline, CDR1 is SNHLY, CDR2 FYNNEI. CDR3 DNA sequence: TGTGCCAGCAGGGAAAAACTTAGCGGGAGGACAGATACGCAGTATTTT. Protein product: CASREKLSGRTDTQYF.

In this sample, this clone turned up a few times. The chain joins TRBV6-4 to TRBJ2-1; D call uncertain. Germline assignment: CDR1 MRHNA and CDR2 SNTAGT. There are 11 residues in the CDR3. V dropped 8 bases and J dropped 7 bases, with 9 bases sitting between them. The CDR3 DNA reads TGTGCCAGCCGTAGAGCTAATGAGCAGTTCTTC. It specifies CASRRANEQFF.

The chain has TRBV5-4 and TRBJ1-1; 7 bases line up with TRBD1. CDR1 and CDR2 (germline): SGHNT, YYREEE (reference sequence). The CDR3 length is 15 residues. V was pared by 4 bases and J by 1 base, with 7 bases of the junction left unmatched. DNA for the CDR3: TGTGCCAGCAGCGGGCGGACAGGCGCGAACACTGAAGCTTTCTTT. It is translated as CASSGRTGANTEAFF.